The 26 T cell receptor beta chains in this list originate from one sample, sequenced in a study of blood T cell repertoires in COVID-19. The repertoire was sequenced with immunoSEQ multiplex PCR; TCRdb's copy has only in-frame clones and lacks some. The profile shows about 99,000 clones, more than 70% of them singletons. Material for sequencing was peripheral blood. The receptors come from a woman aged 60 to 75 with acute or convalescent COVID-19.

The chain is built from TRBV19 and TRBJ1-2; no definite D call. The V end lost 0 bases, the J end lost 4 bases, and 12 bases lay between the germline ends. The CDR3 runs to 15 residues. CDR1 is LNHDA, CDR2 SQIVND, per germline (reference sequence). The CDR3 nucleotides read TGTGCCAGTAGTATAGAGGCGGTATCGATCTATGGCTACACCTTC. This gives the protein CASSIEAVSIYGYTF. Supplemented by reference TRBV19 and TRBJ1-2, the full variable domain reads DGGITQSPKYLFRKEGQNVTLSCEQNLNHDAMYWYRQDPGQGLRLIYYSQIVNDFQKGDIAEGYSVSREKKESFPLTVTSAQKNPTAFYLCASSIEAVSIYGYTFGSGTRLTVV.

V is TRBV28 and J is TRBJ1-2, with 7 positions matching TRBD1. Per germline, CDR1 MDHEN and CDR2 SYDVKM. V lost 0 bases and J lost 4; bases outside the gene matches: 5. The CDR3 loop spans 15 amino acids. CDR3 DNA sequence: TGTGCCAGCAGTTTATGGTCCGACAGGGCCTATGGCTACACCTTC. Its translation: CASSLWSDRAYGYTF.

The J gene is TRBJ1-2, the V gene TRBV6-5; D uncertain. CDR1 and CDR2 from the germline V gene are MNHEY and SVGAGI. The CDR3 runs 12 residues. Trimming removed 7 bases from V and 5 bases from J, with 11 bases in between. The CDR3: CASIRGIYGYTF. The CDR3 nucleotides are TGTGCCAGCATCCGGGGTATTTATGGCTACACCTTC.

The rearrangement links TRBV12-3 or TRBV12-4 to TRBJ2-7; TRBD1 agrees at 9 bases. Trimming cost V 8 bases and J 4 bases; bases outside gene matches: 3. CDR3 length: 12 amino acids. The CDR3 sequence is CASGTGLYEQYF. CDR3 DNA: TGTGCCAGCGGGACAGGGTTGTACGAGCAGTACTTC.

The rearrangement uses TRBV11-1 and TRBJ1-1, with D perhaps matching TRBD1 (5 bases). There are 13 residues in the CDR3. Germline CDR1 is SGHAT and CDR2 is FQDESV (reference sequence). The ends were cut back, 0 bases at V and 5 bases at J, with 7 bases in the middle. The CDR3 protein is CASSLAGGTEAFF. The CDR3 DNA reads as TGTGCCAGCAGCTTAGCGGGGGGGACTGAAGCTTTCTTT.

This chain joins TRBV4-1 and TRBJ2-1; D is undetermined. Germline lookup yields CDR1 MGHRA and CDR2 YSYEKL. This CDR3 region has 16 residues. Trimming took off 1 base at V and 0 bases at J, with 10 bases between the two ends. CDR3 residues: CASSQVRVLSYNEQFF. The CDR3, as DNA: TGCGCCAGCAGCCAAGTCCGGGTCCTCTCCTACAATGAGCAGTTCTTC.

The rearrangement links TRBV7-6 to TRBJ1-6; D is perhaps TRBD1 (6 bases). Germline lookup yields CDR1 SGHVS and CDR2 FNYEAQ. With 2 bases removed from V and 5 bases from J, the gap between germline ends came to 10 bases. The CDR3 length is 15 residues. DNA of the CDR3: TGTGCCAGCAGCTTACGGCAGGGGAATAATTCACCCCTCCACTTT. It is translated as CASSLRQGNNSPLHF.

The chain has TRBV7-8 and TRBJ1-1, with D hard to call. This CDR3 contains 13 residues. V was cut by 0 bases and J by 4 bases, with 6 bases left in between. CDR1 is SGHVS and CDR2 is FQNEAQ in the germline V gene. CDR3 nucleotides: TGTGCCAGCAGCTTAGCCGGACTCACTGAAGCTTTCTTT. Amino acid sequence: CASSLAGLTEAFF.

The genes are TRBV5-5 and TRBJ2-1; 7 bases align to TRBD2. CDR1 is SGHKS and CDR2 is YYEKEE in the germline V gene (reference sequence). The CDR3 runs to 15 residues. The V gene end was trimmed by 0 bases and the J gene end by 8 bases; junction bases not matched to a gene: 8. CDR3 region: CASSLVPSGGDEQFF. The CDR3 coding sequence is TGTGCCAGCAGCTTGGTGCCCTCGGGGGGTGATGAGCAGTTCTTC.

This chain links TRBV3-1 (or the pseudogene TRBV3-2) with TRBJ2-3, with D uncertain. V was trimmed by 6 bases and J by 7 bases, leaving 14 bases between them. CDR1 and CDR2 from the germline V gene are LGHDT and YNNKEL (reference sequence). This CDR3 contains 13 residues. The CDR3 DNA reads as TGTGCCAGCAGAGGCCCAGACTGGAATACGCAGTATTTT. Amino acids: CASRGPDWNTQYF.

This chain connects TRBV19 to TRBJ2-5; 8 bases are shared with TRBD1. CDR1 and CDR2 (germline): LNHDA, SQIVND (reference sequence). V gave up 4 bases and J gave up 1 base; unmatched junction bases: 5. The CDR3 has 15 residues. The CDR3 nucleotides read TGTGCCAGTAGTACGGAAGGACAGGGCCAAGAGACCCAGTACTTC. Encoded protein: CASSTEGQGQETQYF.

The CDR3 DNA sequence: TGCGCCAGCAGCCCCCTCGGGACAGGGGAAAACATTCAGTACTTC. Amino acid sequence: CASSPLGTGENIQYF. J is TRBJ2-4 and V is TRBV4-1, with 10 bases that match TRBD1. V trimming: 4 bases; J trimming: 5 bases; junction bases outside the gene matches: 5. The CDR3 runs to 15 residues. CDR1 and CDR2 (germline): MGHRA, YSYEKL.

The rearrangement links TRBV18 to TRBJ1-4; 9 positions match TRBD1. Germline CDR1 is KGHSH and CDR2 is LQKENI. J gave up 8 bases and V 1 base, and 5 bases lay outside the gene matches. The CDR3 covers 15 residues. The CDR3 DNA follows: TGTGCCAGCTCACCACTCGGGACAGGGCAAGAAAAACTGTTTTTT. Translation: CASSPLGTGQEKLFF.

The V gene is TRBV5-1, the J gene TRBJ2-1; D is uncertain. Germline values: CDR1 SGHRS, CDR2 YFSETQ. The CDR3 runs 12 residues. The germline V and J ends were trimmed by 0 bases and 7 bases, with 5 bases remaining between them. In nucleotides, the CDR3 is TGCGCCAGCAGCTTGGCCCGTAATGAGCAGTTCTTC. It translates to CASSLARNEQFF. The variable domain in full, completed from reference TRBV5-1 and TRBJ2-1, reads KAGVTQTPRYLIKTRGQQVTLSCSPISGHRSVSWYQQTPGQGLQFLFEYFSETQRNKGNFPGRFSGRQFSNSRSEMNVSTLELGDSALYLCASSLARNEQFFGPGTRLTVL.

The table lists this clone with a count of one. The chain joins TRBV12-5 to TRBJ1-3, with D unclear. V was shortened by 4 bases and J by 0 bases, with 10 bases between the two germline ends. The CDR3 has 15 amino acids. CDR1 and CDR2 (germline): LGHNT, FRNRAP. The CDR3: CASGSYGFSGNTIYF. The CDR3 DNA follows: TGTGCTAGTGGTTCCTACGGTTTCTCTGGAAACACCATATATTTT.

This rearrangement joins TRBV5-1 to TRBJ1-4; 10 nucleotides agree with TRBD1. The CDR3 extends over 13 amino acids. V lost 5 bases and J lost 8; bases outside the gene matches: 3. From germline, CDR1 is SGHRS and CDR2 YFSETQ. CDR3 in amino acids: CASSLTGGEKLFF. In DNA, the CDR3 is TGCGCCAGCAGTTTGACAGGGGGCGAAAAACTGTTTTTT.

This chain joins TRBV4-2 and TRBJ1-6, with D possibly being TRBD1 (5 bases). Germline V CDR1 and CDR2: LGHNA, YNFKEQ. This CDR3 spans 14 amino acids. Trimming removed 1 base at V and 13 bases at J, with 14 bases between. CDR3 bases: TGTGCCAGCAGCCAAGGTAGTGGGGCGGATCCCCTCCACTTT. Translated, it gives CASSQGSGADPLHF.

The chain links TRBV7-2 to TRBJ2-5; no definite D call. V lost 1 base and J lost 3, with 6 bases in between. This CDR3 region has 13 residues. Germline CDR1 reads SGHTA; CDR2 reads FQGNSA. CDR3 bases: TGTGCCAGCAGCTTAGTCCAGAAAGAGACCCAGTACTTC. Amino acids: CASSLVQKETQYF. The whole variable domain, remainder taken from reference TRBV7-2 and TRBJ2-5, is GAGVSQSPSNKVTEKGKDVELRCDPISGHTALYWYRQSLGQGLEFLIYFQGNSAPDKSGLPSDRFSAERTGGSVSTLTIQRTQQEDSAVYLCASSLVQKETQYFGPGTRLLVL.

The J gene is TRBJ1-2, the V gene TRBV28; D is perhaps TRBD1 (5 bases). Germline V CDR1 and CDR2: MDHEN, SYDVKM. The CDR3 consists of 13 residues. V shed 7 bases and J shed 7 bases, with 16 bases lying between them. The CDR3 protein is CASTLPQGAGYTF. In nucleotides, the CDR3 is TGTGCCAGCACCTTACCCCAGGGTGCTGGCTACACCTTC.

The V and J genes are TRBV6-2 or TRBV6-3 and TRBJ2-3; D unclear. The length of the CDR3 is 14 residues. Deletions cut 4 bases from V and 4 bases from J, with 12 bases between. Per germline, CDR1 MNHEY and CDR2 SVGEGT. The chain's CDR3 is CASSSQLLSDTQYF. CDR3 in DNA: TGTGCCAGCAGTTCCCAGTTGTTATCAGATACGCAGTATTTT.

V and J are TRBV15 and TRBJ1-6, with D unclear. The CDR3 totals 16 residues. Germline V gives CDR1 LNHNV, CDR2 YYDKDF (reference sequence). Trimming took off 0 bases at V and 6 bases at J, with 12 bases between the two ends. The CDR3 is CATSRDRGSGNSPLHF. Written as DNA, the CDR3 is TGTGCCACCAGCAGAGATAGAGGGTCTGGTAATTCACCCCTCCACTTT.

This chain links TRBV18 with TRBJ2-2; D is perhaps TRBD2 (6 bases). The CDR3 contains 16 residues. V lost 0 bases and J 5 bases, leaving 13 bases between the germline ends. Germline CDR1 and CDR2: KGHSH and LQKENI. The CDR3 DNA reads as TGTGCCAGCTCACCACCCAGTGTGGCGGGGACCGGGGAGCTGTTTTTT. Protein: CASSPPSVAGTGELFF.

J is TRBJ1-4 and V is TRBV12-3 or TRBV12-4, with D unclear. The CDR3 extends over 12 amino acids. The V and J ends lost 4 bases and 4 bases respectively, with 4 bases between them. This CDR3 is CASSYFNEKLFF. CDR3 nucleotides: TGTGCCAGCAGTTACTTTAATGAAAAACTGTTTTTT.

The table lists this clone with a count of one. The gene calls are TRBV2 and TRBJ2-3; no firm D call. Germline lookup yields CDR1 SNHLY and CDR2 FYNNEI. The CDR3 has 13 residues. V shed 6 bases and J shed 0 bases, with 7 bases lying between them. This chain's CDR3 is CASRASSTDTQYF. DNA for the CDR3: TGTGCCAGCAGAGCTTCTAGCACAGATACGCAGTATTTT.

J is TRBJ2-2 and V is TRBV29-1, with D perhaps TRBD2 (6 bases). V lost 7 bases and J 7 bases, leaving 16 bases between the germline ends. Germline values: CDR1 SQVTM, CDR2 ANQGSEA. The CDR3 length is 13 residues. The CDR3 spells CSGRLVSDGELFF. For the CDR3, the DNA is TGCAGCGGTAGACTAGTTTCTGACGGGGAGCTGTTTTTT.

The chain links TRBV6-5 to TRBJ2-7; possibly TRBD1 for D (5 bases). CDR1 and CDR2 from the germline V gene are MNHEY and SVGAGI. V was clipped by 6 bases and J by 4 bases, with 7 bases between them. This CDR3 is 11 amino acids long. This chain's CDR3 is CASRQGYEQYF. The CDR3 DNA sequence: TGTGCCAGCAGGCAGGGTTACGAGCAGTACTTC.